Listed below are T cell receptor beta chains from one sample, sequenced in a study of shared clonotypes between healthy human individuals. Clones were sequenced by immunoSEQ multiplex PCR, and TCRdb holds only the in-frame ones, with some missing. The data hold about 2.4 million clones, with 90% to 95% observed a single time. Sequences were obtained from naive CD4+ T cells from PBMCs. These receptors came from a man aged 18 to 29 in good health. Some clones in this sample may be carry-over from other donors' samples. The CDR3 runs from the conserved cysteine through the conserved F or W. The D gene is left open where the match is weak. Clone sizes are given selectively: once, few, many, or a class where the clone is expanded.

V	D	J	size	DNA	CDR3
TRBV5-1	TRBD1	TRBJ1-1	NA	TGCGCCAGCAGCTTTCAGGGACAGGGGGCAACTGAAGCTTTCTTT	CASSFQGQGATEAFF
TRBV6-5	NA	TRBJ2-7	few	TGTGCCAGCAGTTCCAACTACGAGCAGTACTTC	CASSSNYEQYF
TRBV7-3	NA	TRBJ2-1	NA	TGTGCCAGCAGCTTAGCAGGGTTGGATGAGCAGTTCTTC	CASSLAGLDEQFF
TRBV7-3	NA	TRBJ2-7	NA	TGTGCCAGCAGCTTACTGGGACAAAGGTCCTACGAGCAGTACTTC	CASSLLGQRSYEQYF
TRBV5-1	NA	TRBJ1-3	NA	TGCGCCAGCAGCCCGGACATCGGAAACACCATATATTTT	CASSPDIGNTIYF
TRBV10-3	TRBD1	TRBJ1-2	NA	TGTGCCATCAGGGGACAGGGGGACTATGGCTACACCTTC	CAIRGQGDYGYTF
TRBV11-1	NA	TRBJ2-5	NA	TGTGCCAGCAGCGAACAAGAGACCCAGTACTTC	CASSEQETQYF
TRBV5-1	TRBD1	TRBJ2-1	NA	TGCGCCAGCAGCTGGCCGGGACAGCTCAATGAGCAGTTCTTC	CASSWPGQLNEQFF
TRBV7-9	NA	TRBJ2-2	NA	TGTGCCAGCAGAACGGACAGAGACACCGGGGAGCTGTTTTTT	CASRTDRDTGELFF
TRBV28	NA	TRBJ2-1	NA	TGTGCCAGCAGTGTTAGACGGGATGAGCAGTTCTTC	CASSVRRDEQFF
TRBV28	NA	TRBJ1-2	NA	TGTGCCAGCAGTCCCAGCACGGGACATCCCTATGGCTACACCTTC	CASSPSTGHPYGYTF
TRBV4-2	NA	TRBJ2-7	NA	TGTGCCAGCAGCCAAGATCCTGGCAGGGGGGCCTACGAGCAGTACTTC	CASSQDPGRGAYEQYF
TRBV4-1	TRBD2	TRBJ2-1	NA	TGCGCCAGCAGCCAGAGGGAGGGGAGCTCCTACAATGAGCAGTTCTTC	CASSQREGSSYNEQFF
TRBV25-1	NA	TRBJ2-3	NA	TGTGCCAGCAGTGAAGTAGGGGGGAGGGCCCCCGATACGCAGTATTTT	CASSEVGGRAPDTQYF
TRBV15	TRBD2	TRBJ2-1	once	TGTGCCACCAGCAGAGATCTCCTAGCGGGAGGCCATAGAGAGCAGTTCTTC	CATSRDLLAGGHREQFF
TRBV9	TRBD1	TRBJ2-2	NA	TGTGCCAGCAGCGCCTATAACAGGGGCGGGGAGCTGTTTTTT	CASSAYNRGGELFF
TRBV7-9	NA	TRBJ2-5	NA	TGTGCCAGCAGCCTATTCCTAGGCAGGGGCATCGAGACCCAGTACTTC	CASSLFLGRGIETQYF
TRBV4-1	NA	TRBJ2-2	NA	TGCGCCAGCAGCCAAGGGGGGGTGAACACCGGGGAGCTGTTTTTT	CASSQGGVNTGELFF
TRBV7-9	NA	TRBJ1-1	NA	TGTGCCAGCAGCTTAGGTCGCGGGGCTCAGAACACTGAAGCTTTCTTT	CASSLGRGAQNTEAFF
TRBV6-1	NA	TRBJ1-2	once	TGTGCCAGCAGGAGGGGGGCGCTAGATGGCTACACCTTC	CASRRGALDGYTF
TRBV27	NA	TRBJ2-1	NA	TGTGCCAGCAGTTTCGGAGTTACGAGGGGCGAGCAGTTCTTC	CASSFGVTRGEQFF
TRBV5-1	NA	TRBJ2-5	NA	TGCGCCAGCAGCCCAGGACCGCAAGAGACCCAGTACTTC	CASSPGPQETQYF
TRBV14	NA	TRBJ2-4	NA	TGTGCCAGCAGCCAAGCTTTAGCCAAAAACATTCAGTACTTC	CASSQALAKNIQYF
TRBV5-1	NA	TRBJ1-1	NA	TGCGCCAGCAGCGCTGAGGGCACTGAAGCTTTCTTT	CASSAEGTEAFF
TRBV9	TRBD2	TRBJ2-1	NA	TGTGCCAGCAGCGTGGCGCTAGCGGGAAGCTCCTACAATGAGCAGTTCTTC	CASSVALAGSSYNEQFF
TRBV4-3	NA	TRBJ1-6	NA	TGCGCCAGCAGCCAAGATCGGCTGGGGGCTCGTTCACCCCTCCACTTT	CASSQDRLGARSPLHF
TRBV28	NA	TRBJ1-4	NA	TGTGCCAGCAGTTTAAGAGAGACACCGCCCGGAGAAAAACTGTTTTTT	CASSLRETPPGEKLFF
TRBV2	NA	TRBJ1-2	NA	TGTGCCAGCAGTGTAGGGGACACAATCTATGGCTACACCTTC	CASSVGDTIYGYTF
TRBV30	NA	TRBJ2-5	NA	TGTGCCTGGGACGGAGGGAGGATTAAGTTGGAGACCCAGTACTTC	CAWDGGRIKLETQYF
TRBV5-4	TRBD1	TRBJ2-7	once	TGTGCCAGCAGCTTTCTGGGACAGGGCTACGAGCAGTACTTC	CASSFLGQGYEQYF
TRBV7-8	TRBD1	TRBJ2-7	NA	TGTGCCAGCAGCCCAACAGGGGTAAGCTCCTACGAGCAGTACTTC	CASSPTGVSSYEQYF
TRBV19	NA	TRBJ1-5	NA	TGTGCCAGTAGTATACAGGTTTTCAAACAGCCCCAGCATTTT	CASSIQVFKQPQHF
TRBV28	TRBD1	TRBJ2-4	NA	TGTGCCAGCAGTTTAGGCCGAAGAAAGGGGGACAGGGGAAACATTCAGTACTTC	CASSLGRRKGDRGNIQYF
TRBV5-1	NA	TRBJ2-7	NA	TGCGCCAGCAGCTCCCCCACTGATCAATCTTACGAGCAGTACTTC	CASSSPTDQSYEQYF
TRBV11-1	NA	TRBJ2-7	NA	TGTGCCAGCAGCTTATCCACCAAGGCTCCGAAATACGAGCAGTACTTC	CASSLSTKAPKYEQYF
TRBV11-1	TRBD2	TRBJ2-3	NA	TGTGCCAGCAGCTTGGGACTAGCATTCGCAGATACGCAGTATTTT	CASSLGLAFADTQYF
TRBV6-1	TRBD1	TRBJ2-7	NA	TGTGCTAGTTCAGGGACAGCCTCCTACGAGCAGTACTTC	CASSGTASYEQYF
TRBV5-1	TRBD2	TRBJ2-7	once	TGCGCCAGCACCTTGGTGGGACTAGCTGGCTCCGGGAACGAGCAGTACTTC	CASTLVGLAGSGNEQYF
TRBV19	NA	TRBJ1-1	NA	TGTGCCAGTAGTGTCCTCGGGGGCAGGGACACTGAAGCTTTCTTT	CASSVLGGRDTEAFF
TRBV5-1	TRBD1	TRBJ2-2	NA	TGCGCCAGCAGCTTCGCGGACAGGGACAACACCGGGGAGCTGTTTTTT	CASSFADRDNTGELFF
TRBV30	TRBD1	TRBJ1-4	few	TGTGCCTGGAGTGCCACCCCGACAGGGTACCTGTTTTTT	CAWSATPTGYLFF
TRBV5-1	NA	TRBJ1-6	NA	TGCGCCAGCAGCTTGGTAGTCAACTTGAATTCACCCCTCCACTTT	CASSLVVNLNSPLHF
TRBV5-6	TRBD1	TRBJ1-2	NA	TGTGCCAGCAGCCGGTCCGGGACAGGGGTCCGGTATGGCTACACCTTC	CASSRSGTGVRYGYTF
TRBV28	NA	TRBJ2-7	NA	TGTGCCAGCAGTTTGAGGGTTCTCGAGCAGTACTTC	CASSLRVLEQYF
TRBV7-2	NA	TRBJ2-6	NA	TGTGCCAGCAGCTTAGTACCTAACTCTGGGGCCAACGTCCTGACTTTC	CASSLVPNSGANVLTF
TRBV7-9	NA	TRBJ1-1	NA	TGTGCCAGCAGCTACGACACCTCTGAAGCTTTCTTT	CASSYDTSEAFF
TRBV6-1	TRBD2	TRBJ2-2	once	TGTGCCAGCAGTGTTGTGGGAGGGCCGACCGGGGAGCTGTTTTTT	CASSVVGGPTGELFF
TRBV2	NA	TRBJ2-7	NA	TGTGCCAGCAGTGAATCAAGCTACGAGCAGTACTTC	CASSESSYEQYF
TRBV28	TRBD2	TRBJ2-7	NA	TGTGCCAGCAGTTTAGCCCAAAGACTAGCGGGAGGGATATACGAGCAGTACTTC	CASSLAQRLAGGIYEQYF